This T cell receptor (beta chain) was captured by sequencing in a study of control samples from healthy donors and cancer patients. Produced via immunoSEQ multiplex PCR; TCRdb's table is partial and in-frame only. The data hold some 130,000 clones, with roughly 92% observed a single time. The ends were cut back, 4 bases at V and 7 bases at J, with 7 bases in the middle. CDR1 is SNHLY and CDR2 is FYNNEI in the germline V gene. The CDR3 loop spans 12 amino acids. V is TRBV2 and J is TRBJ1-4; possibly TRBD1 for D (5 bases). This sequence was found in a man younger than 35 in good health. Sequencing was done on a sample of blood. CDR3 DNA: TGTGCCAGCAGTGGGGGGGGTGAAAAACTGTTTTTT. It yields the protein CASSGGGEKLFF.